Listed below are T cell receptor beta chains from one sample, sequenced in a study of immune evolution from preneoplasia to lung adenocarcinoma. Sequenced by immunoSEQ multiplex PCR; TCRdb stores in-frame clones only, minus some. Of 4,900 or so clones in the sample, approximately 80% are singletons; the top ten hold about 7%. The sequenced sample was FFPE minimally invasive lung adenocarcinoma tissue. The origin of the receptors is a person aged 50-69 years with lung adenocarcinoma. CDR3s include the opening cysteine and the closing phenylalanine or tryptophan. Size tells how often a clone was seen (once, few, many) or the class of an expanded clone, and some rows leave it out.

v_gene: TRBV19; abundance: NA; j_gene: TRBJ2-7; CDR3aa: CASTLKGGTSYEQYF
v_gene: TRBV6-1; abundance: NA; j_gene: TRBJ2-7; CDR3aa: CASSEVGTGRTYEQYF
v_gene: TRBV9; abundance: NA; j_gene: TRBJ2-5; CDR3aa: CASSVGGQETQYF
v_gene: TRBV10-3; abundance: NA; j_gene: TRBJ2-5; CDR3aa: CAISLGSGTGQETQYF
v_gene: TRBV7-9; abundance: NA; j_gene: TRBJ2-1; CDR3aa: CASNPPLAGDNEQFF
v_gene: TRBV5-1; abundance: NA; j_gene: TRBJ1-2; CDR3aa: CASSFGQGGSQGGYTF
v_gene: TRBV11-2; abundance: once; j_gene: TRBJ2-7; CDR3aa: CASSLGGGLSYEQYF
v_gene: TRBV7-3; abundance: NA; j_gene: TRBJ2-3; CDR3aa: CASSLLGSTDTQYF
v_gene: TRBV4-1; abundance: few; j_gene: TRBJ1-2; CDR3aa: CASSPYGTGLGYTF
v_gene: TRBV29-1; abundance: NA; j_gene: TRBJ1-2; CDR3aa: CSVEYLDRESLYGYTF